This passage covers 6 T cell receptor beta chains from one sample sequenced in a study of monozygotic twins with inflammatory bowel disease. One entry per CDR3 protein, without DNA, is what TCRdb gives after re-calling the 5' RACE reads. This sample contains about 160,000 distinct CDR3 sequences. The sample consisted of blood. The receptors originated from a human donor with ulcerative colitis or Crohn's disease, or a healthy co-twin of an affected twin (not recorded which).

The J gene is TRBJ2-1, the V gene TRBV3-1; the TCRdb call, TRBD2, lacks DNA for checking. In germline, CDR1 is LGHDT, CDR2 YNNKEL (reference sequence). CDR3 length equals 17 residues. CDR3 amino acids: CASSQFTGTSGGAEQFF.

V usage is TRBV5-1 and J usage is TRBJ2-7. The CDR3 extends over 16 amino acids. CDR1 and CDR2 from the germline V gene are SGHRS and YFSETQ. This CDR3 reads CASSPIDTDQTYEQYF. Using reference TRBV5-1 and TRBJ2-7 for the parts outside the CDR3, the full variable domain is KAGVTQTPRYLIKTRGQQVTLSCSPISGHRSVSWYQQTPGQGLQFLFEYFSETQRNKGNFPGRFSGRQFSNSRSEMNVSTLELGDSALYLCASSPIDTDQTYEQYFGPGTRLTVT.

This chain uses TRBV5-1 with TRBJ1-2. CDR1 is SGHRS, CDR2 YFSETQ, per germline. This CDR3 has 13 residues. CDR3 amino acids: CASSMDRVYGYTF.

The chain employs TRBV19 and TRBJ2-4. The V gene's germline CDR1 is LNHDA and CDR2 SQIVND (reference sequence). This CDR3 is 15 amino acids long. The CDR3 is CASSIERTRDDIQYF.

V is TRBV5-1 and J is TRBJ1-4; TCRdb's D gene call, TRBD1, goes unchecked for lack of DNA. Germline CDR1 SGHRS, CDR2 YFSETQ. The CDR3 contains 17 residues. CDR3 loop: CASSGPQGALGNEKLFF.

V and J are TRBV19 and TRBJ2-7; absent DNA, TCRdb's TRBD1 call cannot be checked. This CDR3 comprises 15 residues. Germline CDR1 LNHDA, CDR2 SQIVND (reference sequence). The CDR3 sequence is CASSIGGQQGYEQYF.